The following is a T cell receptor beta chain sequence with its context. This clonotype was seen repeatedly, ten times or more. What antigen it recognizes has not been identified. Per-base quality was not reported, and no clone a single base away is much larger than it. From a lookup of the germline V gene, CDR1 and CDR2 are SGHAT and FQNNGV. The CDR3 starts with the cysteine, ends with the phenylalanine, and has 20 residues. Kept here is only the CDR3 DNA, which spans 60 bases and is read in frame from base 1. V is cut by 0 bases and J by 0 bases, and the space between the germline ends is 21 bases. The library came from RT-PCR. The sample was run on an Illumina HiSeq 2500. TCRdb reprocessing: public reads trimmed at Q25 with fastp, clones called with MiXCR, in-frame beta chains kept. Duplicate CDR3 protein sequences are folded into a single record with the most common DNA and genes. Counted in this sample were about 570,000 distinct CDR3 sequences; about 11% of them appeared once. In total, the top ten clones hold 9.5% to 11% of the sample.

These data come from a study of response to subunit inactivated influenza vaccine (dated by TCRdb to between 2018 and 2020). Turning to the overall study: Deep quantitative T cell receptor repertoire profiling was used in the study to track responses to a trivalent subunit inactivated influenza vaccine. The investigation overall reported the following: The authors proposed that each seasonal influenza vaccination may bring in only a limited number of new T cells.

These data are also associated with another study on T cells expressing NK-cell markers. From the second report: TCR beta cDNA libraries were prepared using 5'RACE template switching, which introduced a universal primer site and unique molecular identifiers. In sorted CD3+CD56+NKG2C+, CD3+CD56+NKG2C- and CD3+CD56-NKG2C+ T-cell subsets from several donors, TCR beta-chain repertoires were profiled. Seven of the eight sequenced donors were HCMV-seropositive and one was HCMV-seronegative. To restrict sorting to alphabetaTCR-expressing T cells, an anti-gammadeltaTCR antibody was added in several experiments. In over 5 donors, the dominant CD3+CD56+NKG2C+ clonotypes were among the top 10 CD8+ clonotypes and accounted for roughly 1.0-7.5% of CD8+ T cells. Those dominant clonotypes were again the most abundant among CD3+CD56-NKG2C+ cells in a few donors, at about 25-60.1%. It remained unclear whether the expanded NKG2C-expressing T cell clones were specific for HCMV antigens. The eight sequenced donors were randomly selected healthy volunteers, three men and five women. To determine HCMV serostatus, a commercial ELISA kit was used to detect HCMV-specific IgG in serum. Peripheral blood mononuclear cells were isolated from blood by Ficoll density gradient centrifugation. For five or six donors, bulk peripheral blood T-cell repertoires were also sequenced from unsorted PBMC. cDNA synthesis was primed from the TCR beta constant segment, followed by two successive PCR amplification steps. The libraries were sequenced on Illumina HiSeq 2000/2500, MiSeq or NextSeq, producing 2 x 150 bp reads. MIGEC was used to demultiplex reads and group reads by UMI, and MiTCR was used to assemble and quantify clonotypes. To remove erroneous sequences, TCR cDNA sequences were retained only when supported by two or more reads. The tcR package was used for downstream repertoire analysis, and clonotypes were matched between fractions using CDR3 nucleotide sequence together with V segment. Antigen specificity was annotated against VDJdb with VDJmatch, allowing one amino acid substitution in CDR3.

The chain joins TRBV11-2 to TRBJ1-5; no D gene can be assigned with confidence. The receptor was isolated from a man aged 45 to 65 who received an inactivated influenza vaccine. Donor details come from another sample of the same person, matched by shared clones. The sequences come from PBMCs from blood, collected on the day of vaccination. The nucleotide sequence reads TGTGCCAGCAGCTTAGAGGACTTTCACCGTTATACCGATAGCAATCAGCCCCAGCATTTT. Its amino acids are CASSLEDFHRYTDSNQPQHF.